These 2 T cell receptor beta chains originate from one sample sequenced in a study of blood T cell repertoires in COVID-19. Data came from immunoSEQ multiplex PCR; TCRdb stores just in-frame clones and leaves some out. The sample carries 270,000 or so clones, approximately 84% recorded once. Sequencing input: PBMCs or T cells enriched from blood (not recorded which). The source is a woman aged 45 to 65 who had been exposed to COVID-19.

The V and J genes are TRBV28 and TRBJ1-6, with 8 positions matching TRBD1. CDR3 length equals 16 residues. With V trimmed by 2 bases and J by 4 bases, 4 bases remained unmatched. Germline V gene data show CDR1 as MDHEN and CDR2 as SYDVKM. Here the CDR3 DNA reads TGTGCCAGCAGTTTAGGGGACAGGCAATATAATTCACCCCTCCACTTT. This gives the protein CASSLGDRQYNSPLHF. Together with reference TRBV28 and TRBJ1-6, the CDR3 gives the full variable domain: DVKVTQSSRYLVKRTGEKVFLECVQDMDHENMFWYRQDPGLGLRLIYFSYDVKMKEKGDIPEGYSVSREKKERFSLILESASTNQTSMYLCASSLGDRQYNSPLHFGNGTRLTVT.

The rearrangement links TRBV6-6 to TRBJ1-5; D not resolved. CDR3 length: 14 residues. Trimming stripped 5 bases from V and 5 bases from J, with 13 bases between. Germline CDR1 and CDR2: MNHNY and SVGAGI (reference sequence). CDR3 in amino acids: CASSPRGWDQPQHF. Here the CDR3 DNA reads TGTGCCAGCAGTCCCCGAGGTTGGGATCAGCCCCAGCATTTT.